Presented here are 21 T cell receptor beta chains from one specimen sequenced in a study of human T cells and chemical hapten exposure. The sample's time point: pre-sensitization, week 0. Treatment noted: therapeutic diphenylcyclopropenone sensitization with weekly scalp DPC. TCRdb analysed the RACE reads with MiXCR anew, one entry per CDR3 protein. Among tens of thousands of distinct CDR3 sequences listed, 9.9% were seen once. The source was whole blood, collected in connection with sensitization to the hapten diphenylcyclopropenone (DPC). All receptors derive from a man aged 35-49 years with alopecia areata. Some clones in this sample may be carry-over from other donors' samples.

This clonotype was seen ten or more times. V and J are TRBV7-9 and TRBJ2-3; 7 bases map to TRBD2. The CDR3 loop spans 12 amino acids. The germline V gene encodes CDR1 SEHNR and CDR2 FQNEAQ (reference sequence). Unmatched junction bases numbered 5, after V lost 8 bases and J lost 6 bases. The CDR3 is CASVGGDDTQYF. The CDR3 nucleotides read TGTGCCAGCGTGGGGGGGGACGATACGCAGTATTTT.

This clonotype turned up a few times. CDR3 residues: CSARDPGVSYNEQFF. The CDR3 DNA reads as TGCAGTGCTAGAGATCCGGGAGTCTCCTACAATGAGCAGTTCTTC. This chain links TRBV20-1 with TRBJ2-1, with D possibly matching TRBD2 (6 bases). Trimming removed 0 bases from V and 0 bases from J, with 9 bases in between. The CDR3 runs to 15 residues. The germline V gene has CDR1 DFQATT and CDR2 SNEGSKA (reference sequence).

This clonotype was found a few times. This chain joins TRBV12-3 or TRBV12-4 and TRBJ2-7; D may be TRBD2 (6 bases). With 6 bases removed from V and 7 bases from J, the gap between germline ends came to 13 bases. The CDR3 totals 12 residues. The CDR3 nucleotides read TGTGCCAGCAGAAAAGGGGCGGGGGAGCAGTACTTC. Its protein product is CASRKGAGEQYF.

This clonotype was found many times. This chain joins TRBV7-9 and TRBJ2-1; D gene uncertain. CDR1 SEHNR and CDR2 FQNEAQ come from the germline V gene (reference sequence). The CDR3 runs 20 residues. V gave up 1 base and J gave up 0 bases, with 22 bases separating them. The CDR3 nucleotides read TGTGCCAGCAGCTTAGGCGTTCACGGGCTAAGCGCCAGCTCCTACAATGAGCAGTTCTTC. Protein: CASSLGVHGLSASSYNEQFF.

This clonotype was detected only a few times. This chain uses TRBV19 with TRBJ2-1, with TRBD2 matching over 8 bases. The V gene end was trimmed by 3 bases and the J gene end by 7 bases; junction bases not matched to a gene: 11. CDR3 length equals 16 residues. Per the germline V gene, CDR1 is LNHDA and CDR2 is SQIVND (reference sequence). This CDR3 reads CASSIGGAIGGNEQFF. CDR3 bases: TGTGCCAGTAGTATCGGGGGGGCCATCGGAGGTAATGAGCAGTTCTTC.

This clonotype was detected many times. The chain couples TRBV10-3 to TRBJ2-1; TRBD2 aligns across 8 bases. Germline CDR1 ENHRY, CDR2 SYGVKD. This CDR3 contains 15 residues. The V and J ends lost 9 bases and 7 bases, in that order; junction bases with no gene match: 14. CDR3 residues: CAIKRELSGGNEQFF. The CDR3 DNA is TGTGCCATAAAGCGGGAGCTCTCCGGCGGAAATGAGCAGTTCTTC.

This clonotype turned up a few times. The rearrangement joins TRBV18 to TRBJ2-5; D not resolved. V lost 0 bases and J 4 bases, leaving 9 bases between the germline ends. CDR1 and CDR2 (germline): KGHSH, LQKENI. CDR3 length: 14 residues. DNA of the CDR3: TGTGCCAGCTCACCACCAAGAGTATTAGAGACCCAGTACTTC. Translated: CASSPPRVLETQYF.

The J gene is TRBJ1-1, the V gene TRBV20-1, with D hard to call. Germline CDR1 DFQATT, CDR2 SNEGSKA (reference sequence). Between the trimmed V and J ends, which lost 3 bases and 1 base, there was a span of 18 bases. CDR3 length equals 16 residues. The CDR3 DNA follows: TGCAGTGCTAGGCCAGGCGCCGAAGTTTCGAACACTGAAGCTTTCTTT. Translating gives CSARPGAEVSNTEAFF.

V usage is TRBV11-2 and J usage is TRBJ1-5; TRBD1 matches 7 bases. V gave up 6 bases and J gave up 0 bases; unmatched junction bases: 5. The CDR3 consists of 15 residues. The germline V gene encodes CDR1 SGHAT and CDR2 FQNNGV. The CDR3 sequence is CASRLTGDSNQPQHF. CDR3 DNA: TGTGCCAGCAGACTTACAGGGGATAGCAATCAGCCCCAGCATTTT.

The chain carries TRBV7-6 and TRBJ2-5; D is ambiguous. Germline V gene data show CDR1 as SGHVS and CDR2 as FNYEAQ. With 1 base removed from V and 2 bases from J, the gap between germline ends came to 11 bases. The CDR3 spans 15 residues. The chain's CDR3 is CASSLVGPPQETQYF. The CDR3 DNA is TGTGCCAGCAGCTTAGTCGGGCCACCACAAGAGACCCAGTACTTC.

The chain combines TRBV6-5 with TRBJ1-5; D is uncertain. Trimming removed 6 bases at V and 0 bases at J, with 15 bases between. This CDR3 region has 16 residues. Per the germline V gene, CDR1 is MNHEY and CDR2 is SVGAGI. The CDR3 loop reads CASRDGRVGSNQPQHF. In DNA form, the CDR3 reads TGTGCCAGCAGAGACGGACGCGTAGGTAGCAATCAGCCCCAGCATTTT.

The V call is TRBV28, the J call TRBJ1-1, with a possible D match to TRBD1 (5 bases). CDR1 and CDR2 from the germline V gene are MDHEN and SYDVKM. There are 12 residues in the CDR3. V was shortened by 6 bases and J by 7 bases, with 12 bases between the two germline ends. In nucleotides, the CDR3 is TGTGCCAGCAGCTGGACAACTAATGAAGCTTTCTTT. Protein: CASSWTTNEAFF.

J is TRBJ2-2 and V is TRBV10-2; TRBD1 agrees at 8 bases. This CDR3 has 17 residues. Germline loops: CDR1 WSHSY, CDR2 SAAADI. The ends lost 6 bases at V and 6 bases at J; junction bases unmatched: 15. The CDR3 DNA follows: TGCGCCAGCAGCGTCGTTTCCGGACAGGGTCGATCCGGGGAGCTGTTTTTT. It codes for CASSVVSGQGRSGELFF.

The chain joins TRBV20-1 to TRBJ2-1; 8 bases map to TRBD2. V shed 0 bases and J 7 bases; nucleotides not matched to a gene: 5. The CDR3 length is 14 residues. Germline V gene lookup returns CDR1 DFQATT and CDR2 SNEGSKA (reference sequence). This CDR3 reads CSARDSGGSNEQFF. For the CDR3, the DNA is TGCAGTGCTAGAGATTCGGGAGGGAGTAATGAGCAGTTCTTC.

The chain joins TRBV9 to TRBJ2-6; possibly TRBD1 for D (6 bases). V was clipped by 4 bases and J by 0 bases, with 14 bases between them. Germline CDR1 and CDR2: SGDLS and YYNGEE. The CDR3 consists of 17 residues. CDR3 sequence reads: CASSTRQVPSGANVLTF. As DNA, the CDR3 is TGTGCCAGCAGCACTAGACAGGTGCCCTCTGGGGCCAACGTCCTGACTTTC.

CDR3 sequence reads: CSAQTELLRYEQYF. CDR3 DNA: TGCAGTGCTCAAACAGAGCTCCTTAGGTACGAGCAGTACTTC. J is TRBJ2-7 and V is TRBV20-1; D is unresolved. The V end lost 5 bases, the J end lost 4 bases, and 18 bases lay between the germline ends. The CDR3 spans 14 residues. Germline CDR1 reads DFQATT; CDR2 reads SNEGSKA (reference sequence).

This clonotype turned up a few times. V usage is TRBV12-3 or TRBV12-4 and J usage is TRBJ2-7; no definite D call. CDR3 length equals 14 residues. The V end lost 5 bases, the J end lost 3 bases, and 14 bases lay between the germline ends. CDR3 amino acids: CASSPPYRFYEQYF. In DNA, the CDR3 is TGTGCCAGCAGTCCCCCGTACAGATTCTACGAGCAGTACTTC.

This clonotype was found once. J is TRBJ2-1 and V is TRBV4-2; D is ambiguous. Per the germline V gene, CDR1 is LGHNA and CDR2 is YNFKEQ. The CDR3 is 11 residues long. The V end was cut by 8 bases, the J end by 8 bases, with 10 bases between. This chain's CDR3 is CASREADEQFF. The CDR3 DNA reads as TGTGCCAGCCGAGAGGCGGATGAGCAGTTCTTC.

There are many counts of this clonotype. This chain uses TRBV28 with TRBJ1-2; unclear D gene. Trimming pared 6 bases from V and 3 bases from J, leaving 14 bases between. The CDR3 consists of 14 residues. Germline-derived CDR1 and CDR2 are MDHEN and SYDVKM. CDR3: CASRYPDFDYGYTF. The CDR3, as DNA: TGTGCCAGCAGGTATCCGGACTTTGACTATGGCTACACCTTC.

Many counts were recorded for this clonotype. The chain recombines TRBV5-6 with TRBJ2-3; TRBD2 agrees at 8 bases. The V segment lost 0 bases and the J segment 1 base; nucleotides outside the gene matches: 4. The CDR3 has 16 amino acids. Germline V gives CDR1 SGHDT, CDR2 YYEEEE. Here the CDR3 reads CASSLGAGVGTDTQYF. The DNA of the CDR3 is TGTGCCAGCAGCTTGGGAGCGGGAGTGGGCACAGATACGCAGTATTTT.

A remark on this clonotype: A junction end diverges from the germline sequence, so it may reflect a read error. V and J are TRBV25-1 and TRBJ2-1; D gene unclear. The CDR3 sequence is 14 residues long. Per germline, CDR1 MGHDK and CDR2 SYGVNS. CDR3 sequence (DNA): TGTGCCAGCAGTGAATATGGCGCCGGCAATGAGCAGTTTTTC. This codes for CASSEYGAGNEQFF.